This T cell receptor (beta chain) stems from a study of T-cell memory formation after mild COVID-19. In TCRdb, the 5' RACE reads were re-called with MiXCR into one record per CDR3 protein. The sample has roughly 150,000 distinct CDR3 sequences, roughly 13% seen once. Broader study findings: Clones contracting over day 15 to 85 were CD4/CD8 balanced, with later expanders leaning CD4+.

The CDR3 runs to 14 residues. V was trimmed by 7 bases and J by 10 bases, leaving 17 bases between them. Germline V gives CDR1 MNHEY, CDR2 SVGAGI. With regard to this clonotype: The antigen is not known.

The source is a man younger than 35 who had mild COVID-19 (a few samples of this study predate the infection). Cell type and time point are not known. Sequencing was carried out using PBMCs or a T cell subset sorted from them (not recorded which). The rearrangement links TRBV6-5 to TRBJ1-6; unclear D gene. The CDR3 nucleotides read TGTGCCAGCACCCCGGGCGGTCAAGAGTCACCCCTCCACTTT. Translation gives CASTPGGQESPLHF.